These T cell receptor beta chains were read from a single sample in a study of cytomegalovirus exposure and HLA in healthy donors. Only in-frame clones appear in the TCRdb table, and some are missing; sequencing was by immunoSEQ multiplex PCR. The table lists 150,000 to 200,000 clones, with around 0.8% in the top ten. Input material: PBMCs. Receptor source: a woman aged 18-35 years in good health and CMV-seropositive. Each CDR3 is given with its conserved first and last residue. D genes are given only for firm matches.

TRBJ2-3,NA,11,TRBV20-1,TGCAGTGCTAGAGGACTAGATACGCAGTATTTT,CSARGLDTQYF
TRBJ2-7,NA,17,TRBV5-1,TGCGCCAGCAGCCCTAACCACAACAGGGCTTATACCCACGAGCAGTACTTC,CASSPNHNRAYTHEQYF
TRBJ2-3,TRBD2,15,TRBV5-4,TGTGCCAGCAGCGACAAAGGGACTAGGACAGATACGCAGTATTTT,CASSDKGTRTDTQYF
TRBJ1-2,NA,15,TRBV14,TGTGCCAGCAGCCAATGGGCAGGGCCGGACTATGGCTACACCTTC,CASSQWAGPDYGYTF
TRBJ2-3,TRBD2,15,TRBV5-1,TGCGCCAGCAGCTCACTAGCGGGAGAGACAGATACGCAGTATTTT,CASSSLAGETDTQYF
TRBJ2-1,TRBD2,15,TRBV5-1,TGCGCCAGCAGCCTCAGCGGGAGCTCCTACAATGAGCAGTTCTTC,CASSLSGSSYNEQFF
TRBJ2-5,NA,11,TRBV7-7,TGTGCCAGCAGCCTCCAAGAGACCCAGTACTTC,CASSLQETQYF
TRBJ2-3,TRBD1,14,TRBV9,TGTGCCAGCAGCCTGGGACAGCCCACAGATACGCAGTATTTT,CASSLGQPTDTQYF
TRBJ2-7,NA,8,TRBV6-5,TGTGCCACCTCAGAGGGGTACTTC,CATSEGYF
TRBJ1-1,TRBD1,16,TRBV27,TGTGCCAGCAGAACACCGCACCAGGGGGCATACACTGAAGCTTTCTTT,CASRTPHQGAYTEAFF
TRBJ1-2,NA,18,TRBV21-1,TGTGCCAGCAGCAAATCTTACAGGCTCACAATCCGGAGCTATGGCTACACCTTC,CASSKSYRLTIRSYGYTF
TRBJ1-5,NA,13,TRBV7-6,TGTGCCAGCAGCTTAGCAGGGGATCAGCCCCAGCATTTT,CASSLAGDQPQHF
TRBJ2-3,TRBD1,15,TRBV10-3,TGTGCCATCAGAGCCGGGACAGGGGAGGCAGATACGCAGTATTTT,CAIRAGTGEADTQYF
TRBJ2-1,TRBD1,13,TRBV2,TGTGCCAGCAGGGGACAGGGGTACAATGAGCAGTTCTTC,CASRGQGYNEQFF